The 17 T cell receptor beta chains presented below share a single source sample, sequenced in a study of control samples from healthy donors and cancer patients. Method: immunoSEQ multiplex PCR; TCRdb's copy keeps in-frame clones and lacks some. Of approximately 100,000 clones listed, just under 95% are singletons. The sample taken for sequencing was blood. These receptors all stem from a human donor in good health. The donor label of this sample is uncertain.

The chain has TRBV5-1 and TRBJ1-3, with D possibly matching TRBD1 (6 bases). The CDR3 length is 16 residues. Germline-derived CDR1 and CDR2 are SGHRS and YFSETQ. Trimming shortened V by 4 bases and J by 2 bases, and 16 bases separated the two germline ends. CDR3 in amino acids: CASSPGSRGAGNTIYF. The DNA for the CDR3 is TGCGCCAGCAGCCCCGGGAGCAGGGGAGCTGGAAACACCATATATTTT.

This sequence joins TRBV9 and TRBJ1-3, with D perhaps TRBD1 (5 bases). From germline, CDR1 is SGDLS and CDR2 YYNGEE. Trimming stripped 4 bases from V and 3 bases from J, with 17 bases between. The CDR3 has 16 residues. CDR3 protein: CASSPSGEEYGNTIYF. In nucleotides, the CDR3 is TGTGCCAGCAGCCCTTCGGGGGAGGAATATGGAAACACCATATATTTT.

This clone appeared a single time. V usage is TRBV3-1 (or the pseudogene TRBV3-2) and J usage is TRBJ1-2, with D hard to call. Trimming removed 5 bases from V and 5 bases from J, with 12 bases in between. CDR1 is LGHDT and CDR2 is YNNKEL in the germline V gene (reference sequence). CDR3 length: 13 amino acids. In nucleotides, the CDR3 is TGTGCCAGCAGCGAAACTACGGTATATGGCTACACCTTC. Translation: CASSETTVYGYTF.

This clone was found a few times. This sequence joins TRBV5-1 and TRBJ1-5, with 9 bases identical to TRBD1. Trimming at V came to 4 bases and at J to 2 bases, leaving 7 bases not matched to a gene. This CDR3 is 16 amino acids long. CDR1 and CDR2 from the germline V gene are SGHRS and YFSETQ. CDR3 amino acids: CASSPSTGGGNQPQHF. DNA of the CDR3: TGCGCCAGCAGCCCGTCAACAGGGGGCGGCAATCAGCCCCAGCATTTT. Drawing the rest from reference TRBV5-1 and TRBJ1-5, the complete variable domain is KAGVTQTPRYLIKTRGQQVTLSCSPISGHRSVSWYQQTPGQGLQFLFEYFSETQRNKGNFPGRFSGRQFSNSRSEMNVSTLELGDSALYLCASSPSTGGGNQPQHFGDGTRLSIL.

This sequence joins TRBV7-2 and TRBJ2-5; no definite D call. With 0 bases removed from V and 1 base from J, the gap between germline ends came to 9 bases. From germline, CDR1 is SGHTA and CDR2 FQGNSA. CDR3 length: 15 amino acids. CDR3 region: CASSLAARSQETQYF. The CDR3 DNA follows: TGTGCCAGCAGCTTAGCGGCTAGGAGCCAAGAGACCCAGTACTTC.

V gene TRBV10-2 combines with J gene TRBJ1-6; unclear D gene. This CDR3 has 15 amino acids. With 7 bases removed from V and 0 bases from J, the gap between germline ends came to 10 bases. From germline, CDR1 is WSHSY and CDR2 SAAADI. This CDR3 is CASTGVSSYNSPLHF. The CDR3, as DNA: TGCGCCAGCACGGGTGTGAGCTCCTATAATTCACCCCTCCACTTT.

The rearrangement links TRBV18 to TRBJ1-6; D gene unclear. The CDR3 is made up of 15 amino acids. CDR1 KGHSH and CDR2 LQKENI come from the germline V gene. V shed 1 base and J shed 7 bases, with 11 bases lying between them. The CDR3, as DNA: TGTGCCAGCTCACCACAAGGGAAACACAATTCACCCCTCCACTTT. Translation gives CASSPQGKHNSPLHF.

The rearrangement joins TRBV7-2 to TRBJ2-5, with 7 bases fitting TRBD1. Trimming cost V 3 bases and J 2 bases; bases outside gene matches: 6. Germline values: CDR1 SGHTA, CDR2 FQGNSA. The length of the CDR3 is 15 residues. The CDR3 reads CASSFARDRQETQYF. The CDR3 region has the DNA TGTGCCAGCAGCTTCGCCCGGGACAGACAAGAGACCCAGTACTTC. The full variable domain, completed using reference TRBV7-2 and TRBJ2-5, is GAGVSQSPSNKVTEKGKDVELRCDPISGHTALYWYRQSLGQGLEFLIYFQGNSAPDKSGLPSDRFSAERTGGSVSTLTIQRTQQEDSAVYLCASSFARDRQETQYFGPGTRLLVL.

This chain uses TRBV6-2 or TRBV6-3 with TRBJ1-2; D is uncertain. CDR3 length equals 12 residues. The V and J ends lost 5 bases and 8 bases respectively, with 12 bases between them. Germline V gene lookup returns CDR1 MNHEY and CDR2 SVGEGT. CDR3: CASSPANRGYTF. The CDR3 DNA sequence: TGTGCCAGCAGTCCAGCCAATCGGGGCTACACCTTC.

CDR3 residues: CASSHDNWNSPLHF. CDR3 sequence (DNA): TGTGCCAGCAGCCACGACAATTGGAATTCACCCCTCCACTTT. This chain joins TRBV11-1 and TRBJ1-6; D unresolved. Germline CDR1 is SGHAT and CDR2 is FQDESV (reference sequence). The CDR3 has 14 residues. With 5 bases removed from V and 7 bases from J, the gap between germline ends came to 12 bases.

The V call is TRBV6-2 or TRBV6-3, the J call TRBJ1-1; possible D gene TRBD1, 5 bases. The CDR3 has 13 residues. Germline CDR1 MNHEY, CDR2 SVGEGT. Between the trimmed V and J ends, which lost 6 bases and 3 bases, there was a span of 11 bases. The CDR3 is CASSRESHTEAFF. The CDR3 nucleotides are TGTGCCAGCAGCAGGGAAAGTCACACTGAAGCTTTCTTT.

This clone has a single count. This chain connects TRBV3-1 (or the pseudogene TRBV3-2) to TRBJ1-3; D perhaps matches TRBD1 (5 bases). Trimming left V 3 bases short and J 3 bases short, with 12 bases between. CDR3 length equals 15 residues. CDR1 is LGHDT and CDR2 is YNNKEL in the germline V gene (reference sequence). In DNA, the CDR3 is TGTGCCAGCAGCCATTACCGGGACGTTGGAAACACCATATATTTT. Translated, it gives CASSHYRDVGNTIYF.

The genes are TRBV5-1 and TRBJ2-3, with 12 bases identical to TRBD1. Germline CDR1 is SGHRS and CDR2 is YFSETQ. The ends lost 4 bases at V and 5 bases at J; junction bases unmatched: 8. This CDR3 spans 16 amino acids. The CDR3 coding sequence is TGCGCCAGCAGCAGGGGGACAGGGGGCCTTCTAGATACGCAGTATTTT. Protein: CASSRGTGGLLDTQYF. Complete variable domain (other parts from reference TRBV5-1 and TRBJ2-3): KAGVTQTPRYLIKTRGQQVTLSCSPISGHRSVSWYQQTPGQGLQFLFEYFSETQRNKGNFPGRFSGRQFSNSRSEMNVSTLELGDSALYLCASSRGTGGLLDTQYFGPGTRLTVL.

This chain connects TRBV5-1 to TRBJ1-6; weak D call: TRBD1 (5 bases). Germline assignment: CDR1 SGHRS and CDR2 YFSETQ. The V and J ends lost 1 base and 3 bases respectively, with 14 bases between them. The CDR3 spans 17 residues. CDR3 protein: CASSLSQGRGYNSPLHF. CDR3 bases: TGCGCCAGCAGCTTGTCGCAGGGAAGAGGCTATAATTCACCCCTCCACTTT.

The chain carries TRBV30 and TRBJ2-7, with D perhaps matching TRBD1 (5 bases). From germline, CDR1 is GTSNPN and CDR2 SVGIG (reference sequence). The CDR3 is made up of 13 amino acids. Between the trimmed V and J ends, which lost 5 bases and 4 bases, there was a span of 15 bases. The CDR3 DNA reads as TGTGCCTGGGGACAAAGGGATGCTTACGAGCAGTACTTC. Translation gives CAWGQRDAYEQYF.

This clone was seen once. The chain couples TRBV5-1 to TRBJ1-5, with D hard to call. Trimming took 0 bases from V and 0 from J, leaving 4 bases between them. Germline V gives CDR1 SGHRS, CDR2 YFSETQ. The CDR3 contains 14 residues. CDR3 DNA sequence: TGCGCCAGCAGCTTGGGGAGTAGCAATCAGCCCCAGCATTTT. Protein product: CASSLGSSNQPQHF.

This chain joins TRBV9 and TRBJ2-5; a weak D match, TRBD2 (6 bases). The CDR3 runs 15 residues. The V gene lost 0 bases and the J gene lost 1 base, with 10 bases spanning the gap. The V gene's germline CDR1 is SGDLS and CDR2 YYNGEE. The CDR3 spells CASSVAGVGQETQYF. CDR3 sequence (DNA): TGTGCCAGCAGCGTAGCGGGGGTGGGCCAAGAGACCCAGTACTTC.